The T cell receptor beta chain under discussion was sequenced for a study of response to subunit inactivated influenza vaccine. Of note for this clonotype: Its antigen is still unknown.

Germline CDR1 is LNHDA and CDR2 is SQIVND (reference sequence). The CDR3 runs 14 residues. After removal of 5 bases from V and 7 bases from J, the junction contained 7 bases not matched to a gene. General observations from the study: With each seasonal influenza vaccination, the authors suggested, few new T cells are recruited.

TCRdb re-derived calls from the RT-PCR reads in MiXCR, one entry per CDR3 protein. The repertoire holds around 300,000 distinct CDR3 sequences, with roughly 22% as singletons. The V gene is TRBV19, the J gene TRBJ1-5; 8 nucleotides match TRBD1. The clonotype comes from a man aged 50-75 years who received an inactivated influenza vaccine. The material sequenced was PBMCs from blood, taken less than 22 months after vaccination. CDR3 sequence reads: CASSANRGFQPQHF. CDR3 DNA: TGTGCCAGTAGTGCGAACAGGGGGTTCCAGCCCCAGCATTTT. Using reference TRBV19 and TRBJ1-5 for the parts outside the CDR3, the full variable domain is DGGITQSPKYLFRKEGQNVTLSCEQNLNHDAMYWYRQDPGQGLRLIYYSQIVNDFQKGDIAEGYSVSREKKESFPLTVTSAQKNPTAFYLCASSANRGFQPQHFGDGTRLSIL.